This passage covers 10 T cell receptor beta chains from one sample sequenced in a study of T cells in Graves' hyperthyroidism and ophthalmopathy (dated by TCRdb to between 2019 and 2020). The method behind the library was multiplex PCR. The run used an Illumina HiSeq 2000. The TCR beta CDR3 regions were amplified from the RNA transcripts. For the first round of RT-PCR on the TCR CDR3, the HTBI primer set was used together with the Qiagen OneStep RT-PCR kit. TCRdb took the public reads, trimmed them with fastp at Q25, ran MiXCR for clone calling and kept in-frame beta chains. Entries that share a CDR3 protein sequence are merged under the most common genes and DNA. In all, the sample holds 130,000 to 150,000 distinct CDR3 sequences, and around 21% of those were seen once. Jointly, the top ten make up 60% to 70% of the sample. The material sequenced was blood. These receptors all come from a woman between 45 and 60 years old with Graves' hyperthyroidism that later progressed to Graves' ophthalmopathy.

The table lists this clonotype with many counts. The chain employs TRBV2 and TRBJ1-5; the D is unclear. The length of the CDR3 is 14 residues. Trimming stripped 7 bases from V and 3 bases from J, with 13 bases between. CDR1 and CDR2 from the germline V gene are SNHLY and FYNNEI. CDR3 protein: CASKLNTDNQPQHF. The CDR3 DNA sequence: TGTGCCAGCAAGTTGAATACCGACAATCAGCCCCAGCATTTT.

This clonotype came up a few times. This rearrangement joins TRBV14 to TRBJ2-7; D remains unclear. Germline CDR1 SGHDN, CDR2 FVKESK. Trimming stripped 3 bases from V and 6 bases from J, with 6 bases between. This CDR3 is built from 11 residues. This chain's CDR3 is CASSQYREQYF. The CDR3 bases are TGTGCCAGCAGCCAGTATCGCGAGCAGTACTTC.

This clonotype was picked up a small number of times. The chain combines TRBV9 with TRBJ2-7; D might be TRBD2 (6 bases). V was trimmed by 3 bases and J by 5 bases, leaving 18 bases between them. This CDR3 spans 15 amino acids. Per germline, CDR1 SGDLS and CDR2 YYNGEE. In DNA, the CDR3 is TGTGCCAGCAGCGGAACCGGGACTCCAAGGGACGAGCAGTACTTC. It specifies CASSGTGTPRDEQYF.

Ten or more counts support this clonotype. V usage is TRBV7-3 and J usage is TRBJ2-1, with D maybe TRBD2 (6 bases). The CDR3 is 14 amino acids. The ends were cut back, 4 bases at V and 10 bases at J, with 17 bases in the middle. Germline V lookup: CDR1 SGHTA, CDR2 FQGTGA. This chain's CDR3 is CASSSNPTSSEQFF. CDR3 DNA sequence: TGTGCCAGCAGCTCTAACCCGACTAGTTCGGAGCAGTTCTTC.

This clonotype was seen more than once but under ten times. The rearrangement uses TRBV15 and TRBJ1-5; perhaps TRBD1 as D (5 bases). The CDR3 sequence is 14 residues long. V was cut by 4 bases and J by 4 bases, with 11 bases left in between. Per the germline V gene, CDR1 is LNHNV and CDR2 is YYDKDF (reference sequence). The CDR3 nucleotides read TGTGCCACCAGCATAACGACAGTTAATCAGCCCCAGCATTTT. It encodes CATSITTVNQPQHF.

The rearrangement links TRBV27 to TRBJ1-2, with D unclear. Trimming took 3 bases from V and 8 from J, leaving 16 bases between them. The CDR3 loop spans 14 amino acids. CDR1 and CDR2 (germline): MNHEY, SMNVEV (reference sequence). The CDR3 nucleotides are TGTGCCAGCAGTTTGGGAGCAGGAATTACCGGCTACACCTTC. Its protein is CASSLGAGITGYTF.

About this clonotype itself: A clone one base away is much larger, so this may be a read error. No conserved phenylalanine or tryptophan ends this CDR3, so it is likely a read error. The CDR3 DNA reads as TGTGCCAGCAGCCTCCGGGACACCCCTAGCACAGATACGCAGTATCTT. The encoded protein is CASSLRDTPSTDTQYL. The chain combines TRBV3-1 with TRBJ2-3; TRBD1 is a possible D gene (6 bases). The V gene lost 4 bases and the J gene lost 0 bases, with 14 bases spanning the gap. Germline V CDR1 and CDR2: LGHDT, YNNKEL (reference sequence). This CDR3 has 16 residues.

This clonotype was observed many times. V gene TRBV5-8 combines with J gene TRBJ1-1, with unresolved D. Trimming left V 2 bases short and J 0 bases short, with 14 bases between. This CDR3 is built from 16 residues. The germline CDR1 and CDR2 sequences are SGHTS and YDEGEE. Written as DNA, the CDR3 is TGTGCCAGCAGCTTCAGCAGTGCAGCTTTGAACACTGAAGCTTTCTTT. It specifies CASSFSSAALNTEAFF.

This clonotype showed up many times. The V and J genes are TRBV12-3 or TRBV12-4 and TRBJ1-5; D uncertain. This CDR3 has 16 amino acids. The V gene lost 5 bases and the J gene lost 0 bases, with 14 bases spanning the gap. CDR3 sequence reads: CASSPRTPYSNQPQHF. For the CDR3, the DNA is TGTGCCAGCAGTCCAAGAACACCATATAGCAATCAGCCCCAGCATTTT.

This clonotype was recorded many times. The chain recombines TRBV20-1 with TRBJ2-1; TRBD2 matches 9 bases. The CDR3 sequence is 17 residues long. J was trimmed by 6 bases and V by 3 bases; bases with no gene match: 15. Germline lookup yields CDR1 DFQATT and CDR2 SNEGSKA (reference sequence). DNA for the CDR3: TGCAGTGCTAGGCGGGAGGGCCTTTTAGGGACTAGCAATGAGCAGTTCTTC. Protein sequence: CSARREGLLGTSNEQFF.